This T cell receptor beta chain was retrieved from a study of human T cells and chemical hapten exposure. The germline gives CDR1 MNHEY, CDR2 SVGAGI. This CDR3 comprises 15 residues. Trimming at V came to 2 bases and at J to 4 bases, leaving 7 bases not matched to a gene. TCRdb reprocessed the RACE reads via MiXCR and lists one record per CDR3 protein. Of approximately 400,000 distinct CDR3 sequences listed, roughly 5% are singletons. Time point noted: pre-sensitization, week 0. Treatment in this sample: therapeutic diphenylcyclopropenone sensitization with weekly scalp DPC. This clonotype was observed a few times.

This specimen consisted of whole blood, obtained in connection with sensitization to the hapten diphenylcyclopropenone (DPC). J is TRBJ1-2 and V is TRBV6-5, with 7 bases lining up with TRBD1. This sequence originates from a woman aged 45-59 years with alopecia areata. Some clones in this sample may be carry-over from other donors' samples. The CDR3 bases are TGTGCCAGCAGTTACGCGCGACAGGGAACCTATGGCTACACCTTC. As protein: CASSYARQGTYGYTF.